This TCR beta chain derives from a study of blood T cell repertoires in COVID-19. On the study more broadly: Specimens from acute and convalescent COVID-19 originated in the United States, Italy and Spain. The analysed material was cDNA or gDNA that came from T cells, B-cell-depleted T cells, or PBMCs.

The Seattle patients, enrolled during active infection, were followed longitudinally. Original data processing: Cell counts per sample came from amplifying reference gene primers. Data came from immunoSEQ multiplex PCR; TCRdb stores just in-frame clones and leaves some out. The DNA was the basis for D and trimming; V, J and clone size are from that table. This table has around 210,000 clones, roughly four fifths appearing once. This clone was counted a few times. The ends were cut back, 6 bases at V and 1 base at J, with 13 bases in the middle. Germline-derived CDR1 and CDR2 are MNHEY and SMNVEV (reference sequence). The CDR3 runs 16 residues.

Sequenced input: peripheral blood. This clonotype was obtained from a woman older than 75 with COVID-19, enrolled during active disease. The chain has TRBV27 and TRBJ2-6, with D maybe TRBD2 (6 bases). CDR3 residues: CASSNVGGSGANVLTF. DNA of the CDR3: TGTGCCAGCAGCAATGTTGGGGGGTCTGGGGCCAACGTCCTGACTTTC.